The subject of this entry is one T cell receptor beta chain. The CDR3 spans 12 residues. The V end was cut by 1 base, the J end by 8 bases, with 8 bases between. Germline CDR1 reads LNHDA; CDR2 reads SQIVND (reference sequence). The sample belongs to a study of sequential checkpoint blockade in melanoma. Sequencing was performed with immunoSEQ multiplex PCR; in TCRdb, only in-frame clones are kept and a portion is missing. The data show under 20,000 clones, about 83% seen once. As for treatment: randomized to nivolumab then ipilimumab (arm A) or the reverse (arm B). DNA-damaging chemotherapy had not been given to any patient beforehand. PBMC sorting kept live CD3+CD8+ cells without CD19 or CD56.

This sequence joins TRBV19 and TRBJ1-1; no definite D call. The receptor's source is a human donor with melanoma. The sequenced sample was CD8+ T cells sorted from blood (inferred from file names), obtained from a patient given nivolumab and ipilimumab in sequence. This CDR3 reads CASSIGAVEAFF. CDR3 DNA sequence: TGTGCCAGTAGTATAGGGGCCGTCGAAGCTTTCTTT.